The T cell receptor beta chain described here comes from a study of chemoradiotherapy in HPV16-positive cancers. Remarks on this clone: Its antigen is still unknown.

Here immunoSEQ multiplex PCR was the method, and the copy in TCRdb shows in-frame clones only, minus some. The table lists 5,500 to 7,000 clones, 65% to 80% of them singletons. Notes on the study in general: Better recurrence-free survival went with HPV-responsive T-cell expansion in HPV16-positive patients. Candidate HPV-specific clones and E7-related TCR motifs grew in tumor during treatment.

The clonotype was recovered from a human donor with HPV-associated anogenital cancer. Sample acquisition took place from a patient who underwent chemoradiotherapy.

The CDR3 loop is CSPRGQANEQFF. CDR3 DNA: TGCAGCCCTCGGGGACAGGCTAATGAGCAGTTCTTC. The chain combines TRBV29-1 with TRBJ2-1; 8 bases agree with TRBD1. Trimming at V came to 8 bases and at J to 7 bases, leaving 7 bases not matched to a gene. There are 12 residues in the CDR3. Germline assignment: CDR1 SQVTM and CDR2 ANQGSEA.